This T cell receptor beta chain was identified in a study of shared clonotypes between healthy human individuals. CDR1 LGHNA and CDR2 YSLEER come from the germline V gene. The CDR3 runs to 16 residues. V was shortened by 2 bases and J by 8 bases, with 19 bases between the two germline ends. The repertoire was sequenced with immunoSEQ multiplex PCR; TCRdb's copy has only in-frame clones and lacks some. The profile shows about 2 million clones, over 85% of them singletons. The naive CD8 population came from CD45RO-negative cells selected for CCR7, without terminally differentiated effector memory CD45RA+ cells.

This rearrangement joins TRBV4-3 to TRBJ2-1, with TRBD2 as a possible D gene (5 bases). The source material was naive CD8+ T cells sorted from blood. This clonotype was sampled from a man in his late teens or twenties in good health. CDR3 residues: CASSQLAKEAGDEQFF. The CDR3 region has the DNA TGCGCCAGCAGCCAACTGGCGAAGGAGGCTGGCGATGAGCAGTTCTTC.